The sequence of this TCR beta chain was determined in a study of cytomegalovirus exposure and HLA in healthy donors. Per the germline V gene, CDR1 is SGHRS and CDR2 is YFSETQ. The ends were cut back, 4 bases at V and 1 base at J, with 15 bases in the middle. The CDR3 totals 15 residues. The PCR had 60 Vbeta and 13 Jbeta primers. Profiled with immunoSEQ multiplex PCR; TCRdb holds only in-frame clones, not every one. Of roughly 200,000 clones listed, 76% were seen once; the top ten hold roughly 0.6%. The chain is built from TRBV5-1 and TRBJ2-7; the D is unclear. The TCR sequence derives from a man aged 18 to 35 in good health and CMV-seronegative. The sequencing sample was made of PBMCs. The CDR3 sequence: CASSTKVTDSYEQYF. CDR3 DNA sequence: TGCGCCAGCAGCACAAAGGTAACAGATTCCTACGAGCAGTACTTC.